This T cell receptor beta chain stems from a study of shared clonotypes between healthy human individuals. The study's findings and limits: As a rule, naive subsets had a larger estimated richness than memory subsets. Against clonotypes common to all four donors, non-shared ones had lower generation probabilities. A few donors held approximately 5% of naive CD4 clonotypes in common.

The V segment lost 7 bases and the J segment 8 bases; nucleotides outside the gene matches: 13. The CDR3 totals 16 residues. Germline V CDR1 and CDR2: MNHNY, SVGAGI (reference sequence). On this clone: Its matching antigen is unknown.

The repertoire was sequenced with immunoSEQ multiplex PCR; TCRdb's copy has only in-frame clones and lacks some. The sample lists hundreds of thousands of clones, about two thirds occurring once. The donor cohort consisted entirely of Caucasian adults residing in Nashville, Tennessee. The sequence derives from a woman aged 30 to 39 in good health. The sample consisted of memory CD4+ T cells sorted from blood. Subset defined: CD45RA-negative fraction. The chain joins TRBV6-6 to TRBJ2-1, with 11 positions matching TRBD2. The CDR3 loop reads CASILGLAGERDEQFF. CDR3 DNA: TGTGCCAGCATTCTCGGACTAGCGGGTGAGCGAGATGAGCAGTTCTTC.